Presented here are 27 T cell receptor beta chains from one specimen sequenced in a study of blood T cell repertoires in COVID-19. Assay used: immunoSEQ multiplex PCR; TCRdb lists only in-frame clones, some missing. This repertoire shows 250,000 to 350,000 clones, about 89% found once; its top ten account for more than 0.75%. Sequencing input: peripheral blood. Every receptor here comes from a man aged 30 to 45 with acute or convalescent COVID-19.

The chain employs TRBV7-9 and TRBJ2-7; no firm D call. The CDR3 runs 11 residues. Trimming cost V 1 base and J 5 bases, with 3 bases left between them. The germline CDR1 and CDR2 sequences are SEHNR and FQNEAQ (reference sequence). CDR3: CASSLVDEQYF. CDR3 in DNA: TGTGCCAGCAGCTTAGTAGACGAGCAGTACTTC.

The chain combines TRBV27 with TRBJ2-5; possibly TRBD1 for D (5 bases). The CDR3 is made up of 12 amino acids. Deletions cut 6 bases from V and 5 bases from J, with 10 bases between. CDR1 and CDR2 (germline): MNHEY, SMNVEV (reference sequence). The CDR3, as DNA: TGTGCCAGCAGACTGGGGCGGGAGACCCAGTACTTC. Translated, it gives CASRLGRETQYF.

This clone came up once. The gene calls are TRBV27 and TRBJ2-1; D gene ambiguous. CDR1 and CDR2 from the germline V gene are MNHEY and SMNVEV (reference sequence). The CDR3 has 14 amino acids. V dropped 5 bases and J dropped 7 bases, with 15 bases sitting between them. The CDR3 protein is CASSLTPVHNEQFF. The CDR3 coding sequence is TGTGCCAGCAGTCTCACGCCTGTACATAATGAGCAGTTCTTC.

This clone was seen more than once but under ten times. V and J are TRBV28 and TRBJ1-2; 7 bases line up with TRBD1. Germline CDR1 is MDHEN and CDR2 is SYDVKM. V was clipped by 7 bases and J by 4 bases; unmatched bases: 9. The CDR3 covers 14 residues. The CDR3 nucleotides read TGTGCCAGCACCTGGACAGGTGCGCTCTATGGCTACACCTTC. Its translation is CASTWTGALYGYTF.

This sequence joins TRBV20-1 and TRBJ1-5; 7 nucleotides match TRBD1. The V gene end was trimmed by 3 bases and the J gene end by 0 bases; junction bases not matched to a gene: 5. Germline lookup yields CDR1 DFQATT and CDR2 SNEGSKA (reference sequence). The CDR3 runs 15 residues. CDR3 sequence reads: CSASWDRYSNQPQHF. CDR3 in DNA: TGCAGTGCTAGTTGGGACAGATATAGCAATCAGCCCCAGCATTTT.

The rearrangement joins TRBV6-6 to TRBJ2-7, with a weak D call TRBD1 (6 bases). The CDR3 has 15 residues. Germline V gene sequence: CDR1 MNHNY, CDR2 SVGAGI (reference sequence). V was shortened by 0 bases and J by 7 bases, with 16 bases between the two germline ends. CDR3 region: CASSYSRDNGGEQYF. In DNA, the CDR3 is TGTGCCAGCAGTTACTCTCGGGACAACGGTGGGGAGCAGTACTTC.

The chain uses TRBV6-5 and TRBJ1-2; D call uncertain. V lost 0 bases and J 8 bases, leaving 10 bases between the germline ends. CDR1 MNHEY and CDR2 SVGAGI come from the germline V gene. The CDR3 has 13 amino acids. This chain's CDR3 is CASSYSIQRGYTF. As DNA, the CDR3 is TGTGCCAGCAGTTACTCGATCCAGCGGGGCTACACCTTC.

The rearrangement uses TRBV14 and TRBJ2-3; 8 nucleotides align to TRBD1. From germline, CDR1 is SGHDN and CDR2 FVKESK. The CDR3 runs to 14 residues. V was pared by 6 bases and J by 10 bases, with 12 bases of the junction left unmatched. For the CDR3, the DNA is TGTGCCAGCAGACGGGGACAGGCGAACGATCCGCAGTATTTT. Translated, it gives CASRRGQANDPQYF.

The rearrangement links TRBV23-1 to TRBJ1-5, with unresolved D. TRBV23-1 is labeled an ORF, and its function is uncertain. This CDR3 has 12 amino acids. V lost 8 bases, J lost 7 bases, and 12 bases lay in between. CDR3 sequence: CASVGRNQPQHF. The CDR3, as DNA: TGCGCCAGCGTGGGCAGGAACCAGCCCCAGCATTTT.

This clone was seen once. The chain couples TRBV13 to TRBJ2-1; D gene unclear. Trimming stripped 5 bases from V and 10 bases from J, with 15 bases between. The CDR3 runs to 13 residues. Germline V gene sequence: CDR1 PRHDT, CDR2 FYEKMQ (reference sequence). CDR3 region: CASSRPEVREQFF. The CDR3 DNA reads TGTGCCAGCAGCCGACCAGAGGTGCGGGAGCAGTTCTTC.

The CDR3 DNA reads as TGTGCCAGCAGCCTGTTGATCTCAGGGGAAGGGACAGATACGCAGTATTTT. Protein product: CASSLLISGEGTDTQYF. The gene calls are TRBV5-6 and TRBJ2-3; tentative D call: TRBD1 (6 bases). The CDR3 is 17 residues long. V was trimmed by 4 bases and J by 3 bases, leaving 21 bases between them. Germline CDR1 SGHDT, CDR2 YYEEEE.

The chain combines TRBV28 with TRBJ2-7; 7 bases are shared with TRBD2. This CDR3 has 16 residues. Germline CDR1 reads MDHEN; CDR2 reads SYDVKM. After removal of 1 base from V and 0 bases from J, the junction contained 6 bases not matched to a gene. The CDR3 spells CASSLFVAGGSYEQYF. The CDR3 DNA follows: TGTGCCAGCAGTTTATTTGTAGCGGGCGGCTCCTACGAGCAGTACTTC.

The chain employs TRBV6-1 and TRBJ1-1; 9 bases match TRBD1. The trim removed 0 bases at V and 6 bases at J, leaving 14 bases unmatched. CDR1 is MNHNS, CDR2 SASEGT, per germline. There are 18 residues in the CDR3. This CDR3 is CASSEALASGQGRSEAFF. The CDR3 nucleotides read TGTGCCAGCAGTGAAGCGCTAGCTTCGGGACAGGGTAGATCTGAAGCTTTCTTT.

This clone came up once. V usage is TRBV28 and J usage is TRBJ1-5, with 7 bases aligning to TRBD1. The CDR3 consists of 14 residues. V shed 5 bases, J shed 7 bases, and the junction held 8 bases outside the gene matches. Germline values: CDR1 MDHEN, CDR2 SYDVKM. CDR3: CASSPTGISQPQHF. CDR3 in DNA: TGTGCCAGCAGTCCGACAGGGATCAGCCAGCCCCAGCATTTT.

The V call is TRBV3-1 (or the pseudogene TRBV3-2), the J call TRBJ1-2, with D possibly matching TRBD1 (6 bases). Per germline, CDR1 LGHDT and CDR2 YNNKEL (reference sequence). The CDR3 loop spans 15 amino acids. Trimming left V 4 bases short and J 4 bases short, with 16 bases between. The CDR3 reads CASSPLWGGGYGYTF. The CDR3 DNA reads TGTGCCAGCAGCCCCCTATGGGGGGGCGGCTATGGCTACACCTTC.

The CDR3: CASSKRTTSSPYNEQFF. The CDR3 DNA follows: TGTGCCAGCAGCAAACGAACTACTAGTTCCCCTTACAATGAGCAGTTCTTC. J is TRBJ2-1 and V is TRBV4-2; a possible D gene is TRBD2 (5 bases). CDR1 and CDR2 from the germline V gene are LGHNA and YNFKEQ. The ends were cut back, 5 bases at V and 4 bases at J, with 21 bases in the middle. The CDR3 is made up of 17 amino acids.

This sequence joins TRBV4-1 and TRBJ2-5; 13 nucleotides line up with TRBD2. Per the germline V gene, CDR1 is MGHRA and CDR2 is YSYEKL. With 5 bases clipped from V and 3 bases from J, the junction kept 3 bases outside the gene matches. The CDR3 totals 15 residues. DNA of the CDR3: TGCGCCAGCAGCAAGGGACTAGCGGGAAAAGAGACCCAGTACTTC. Translated: CASSKGLAGKETQYF.

The rearrangement links TRBV19 to TRBJ1-5; the D gene is possibly TRBD1 (5 bases). CDR1 and CDR2 (germline): LNHDA, SQIVND (reference sequence). V shed 3 bases and J shed 4 bases, with 13 bases lying between them. The CDR3 runs to 15 residues. The CDR3 DNA reads as TGTGCCAGTAGTATTACAATCAGGGTGAATCAGCCCCAGCATTTT. Protein sequence: CASSITIRVNQPQHF. The whole variable domain, filled in from reference TRBV19 and TRBJ1-5, reads DGGITQSPKYLFRKEGQNVTLSCEQNLNHDAMYWYRQDPGQGLRLIYYSQIVNDFQKGDIAEGYSVSREKKESFPLTVTSAQKNPTAFYLCASSITIRVNQPQHFGDGTRLSIL.

The genes are TRBV18 and TRBJ1-4; 7 bases are a match to TRBD1. The length of the CDR3 is 16 residues. Germline V gene sequence: CDR1 KGHSH, CDR2 LQKENI. V lost 1 base to trimming and J lost 3 bases; unmatched junction nucleotides: 5. CDR3 sequence: CASSPQGGQANEKLFF. The CDR3 nucleotides are TGTGCCAGCTCACCACAGGGCGGACAGGCTAATGAAAAACTGTTTTTT.

This sequence joins TRBV28 and TRBJ1-2; 10 bases agree with TRBD1. The length of the CDR3 is 15 residues. J gave up 4 bases and V 3 bases, and 5 bases lay outside the gene matches. Germline V gene data show CDR1 as MDHEN and CDR2 as SYDVKM. DNA for the CDR3: TGTGCCAGCAGTTTGGGACAGGGGATCCCCTATGGCTACACCTTC. Encoded protein: CASSLGQGIPYGYTF.

This clone showed up just once. V and J are TRBV10-3 and TRBJ2-1, with a weak D call TRBD2 (5 bases). Germline CDR1 reads ENHRY; CDR2 reads SYGVKD. The CDR3 has 16 amino acids. V lost 2 bases and J 0 bases, leaving 11 bases between the germline ends. The CDR3 DNA is TGTGCCATCAGTGAGCCCAGGAGCGGCTCCTACAATGAGCAGTTCTTC. It specifies CAISEPRSGSYNEQFF.

CDR3 nucleotides: TGTGCCACCAGCAGGCCACACGACATTCAGTACTTC. Encoded protein: CATSRPHDIQYF. This chain connects TRBV15 to TRBJ2-4; D gene ambiguous. V was cut by 3 bases and J by 8 bases, with 8 bases left in between. The CDR3 sequence is 12 residues long. Germline-derived CDR1 and CDR2 are LNHNV and YYDKDF (reference sequence).

The rearrangement joins TRBV5-4 to TRBJ2-5, with a tentative D call TRBD2 (7 bases). CDR1 and CDR2 from the germline V gene are SGHNT and YYREEE (reference sequence). The germline V and J ends were trimmed by 0 bases and 3 bases, with 9 bases remaining between them. There are 14 residues in the CDR3. The CDR3, as DNA: TGTGCCAGCAGCTTGGCGGGGGGCAAAGAGACCCAGTACTTC. It translates to CASSLAGGKETQYF. Combining the CDR3 with reference TRBV5-4 and TRBJ2-5 gives the whole variable domain ETGVTQSPTHLIKTRGQQVTLRCSSQSGHNTVSWYQQALGQGPQFIFQYYREEENGRGNFPPRFSGLQFPNYSSELNVNALELDDSALYLCASSLAGGKETQYFGPGTRLLVL.

The chain couples TRBV7-8 to TRBJ2-7, with D possibly TRBD2 on 5 matching bases. With 5 bases removed from V and 0 bases from J, the gap between germline ends came to 17 bases. The CDR3 consists of 16 residues. Per the germline V gene, CDR1 is SGHVS and CDR2 is FQNEAQ. Here the CDR3 reads CASSPPEGGISYEQYF. CDR3 DNA: TGTGCCAGCAGCCCGCCAGAGGGCGGCATCTCCTACGAGCAGTACTTC.

This clone was seen only a few times. This same CDR3 is encoded by further DNA sequences in the sample. CDR3 bases: TGTGCCAGCAGCCAACAGGGCGGCACTGAAGCTTTCTTT. This translates into CASSQQGGTEAFF. The V gene is TRBV7-3, the J gene TRBJ1-1, with D maybe TRBD1 (6 bases). This CDR3 spans 13 amino acids. With 5 bases removed from V and 4 bases from J, the gap between germline ends came to 11 bases. Germline V gives CDR1 SGHTA, CDR2 FQGTGA.

The rearrangement uses TRBV6-5 and TRBJ1-2; 11 bases map to TRBD1. The CDR3 has 15 amino acids. After removal of 6 bases from V and 4 bases from J, the junction contained 7 bases not matched to a gene. Per the germline V gene, CDR1 is MNHEY and CDR2 is SVGAGI. CDR3 region: CASSPDRGPGYGYTF. CDR3 sequence (DNA): TGTGCCAGCAGCCCGGACAGGGGGCCGGGCTATGGCTACACCTTC.

The genes are TRBV6-5 and TRBJ1-1; maybe TRBD1 (6 bases). V shed 6 bases and J shed 0 bases, with 11 bases lying between them. This CDR3 region has 14 residues. In germline, CDR1 is MNHEY, CDR2 SVGAGI. The CDR3 here is CASRTGQMNTEAFF. The CDR3, as DNA: TGTGCCAGCAGGACTGGACAGATGAACACTGAAGCTTTCTTT.